This T cell receptor beta chain stems from a study of T-cell memory formation after mild COVID-19. The germline V gene encodes CDR1 LNHDA and CDR2 SQIVND (reference sequence). This CDR3 has 14 amino acids. Trimming took 4 bases from V and 0 from J, leaving 9 bases between them. TCRdb reprocessed the 5' RACE reads via MiXCR and lists one record per CDR3 protein. The sample has about 560,000 distinct CDR3 sequences; roughly 18% are singletons. The receptor's source is an adult woman who had mild COVID-19 (a few samples of this study predate the infection). Cell type and time point are not known. Specimen: PBMCs or a T cell subset sorted from them (not recorded which). V and J are TRBV19 and TRBJ2-5; D unclear. The CDR3 DNA reads as TGTGCCAGTAGTAGCAGAGTCCACCAAGAGACCCAGTACTTC. Protein product: CASSSRVHQETQYF.